This T cell receptor beta chain was captured in a study of blood T cells in healthy people across ages. Study findings and constraints: It was held that the diversity estimates obtained from one million T cells were underestimates. Among long-lived donors, naive CD4+ cells were more numerous and diversity higher than in aged donors.

Each sample provided at least 5.5 micrograms of extracted total RNA. Trimming at V came to 8 bases and at J to 2 bases, leaving 6 bases not matched to a gene. This CDR3 spans 15 amino acids. Germline CDR1 and CDR2: ENHRY and SYGVKD. On this clonotype itself: Its antigen is not identified.

The authors ran a second PCR of about 7 to 11 cycles using a sample-barcoded 5' primer and a J-beta primer mix. Each CDR3 protein is one row after TCRdb ran MiXCR on the 5' RACE reads. The table has 660,000 or so distinct CDR3 sequences, roughly 58% seen once. The source material was blood. The TCR comes from a man in his 60s in good health. The gene calls are TRBV10-3 and TRBJ2-5, with 12 bases lining up with TRBD2. Here the CDR3 reads CAISLAGGKQETQYF. The DNA for the CDR3 is TGTGCCATCTCGCTAGCGGGGGGGAAACAAGAGACCCAGTACTTC.